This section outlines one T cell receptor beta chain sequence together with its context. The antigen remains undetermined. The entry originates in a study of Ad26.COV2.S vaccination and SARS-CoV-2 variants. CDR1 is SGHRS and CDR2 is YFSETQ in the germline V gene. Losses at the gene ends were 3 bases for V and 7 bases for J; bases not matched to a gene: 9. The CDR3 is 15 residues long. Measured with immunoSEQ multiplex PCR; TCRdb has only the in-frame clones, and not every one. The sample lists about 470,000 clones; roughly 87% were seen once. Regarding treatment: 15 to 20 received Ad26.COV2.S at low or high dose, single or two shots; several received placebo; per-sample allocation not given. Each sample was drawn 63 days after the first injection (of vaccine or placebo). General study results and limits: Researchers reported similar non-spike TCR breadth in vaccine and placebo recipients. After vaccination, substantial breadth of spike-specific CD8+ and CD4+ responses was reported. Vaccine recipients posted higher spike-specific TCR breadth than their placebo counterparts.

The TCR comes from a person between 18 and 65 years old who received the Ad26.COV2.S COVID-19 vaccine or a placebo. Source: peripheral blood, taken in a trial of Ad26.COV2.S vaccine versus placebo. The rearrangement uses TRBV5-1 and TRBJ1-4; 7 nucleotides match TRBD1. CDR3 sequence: CASSWATGPAEKLFF. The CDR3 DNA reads TGCGCCAGCAGCTGGGCGACAGGGCCGGCTGAAAAACTGTTTTTT.